This TCR beta chain emerged from a study of T cells in localized non-small cell lung cancer. Regarding the study as a whole: In adjacent lung, a median roughly 60 of the top 100 tumor clones were found.

The trim removed 6 bases at V and 8 bases at J, leaving 8 bases unmatched. The CDR3 is 14 amino acids. Germline V lookup: CDR1 MNHEY, CDR2 SVGAGI. Worth noting for this clone: Its antigen remains unidentified.

Measured with immunoSEQ multiplex PCR; TCRdb has only the in-frame clones, and not every one. The table records approximately 11,000 clones, 70% to 75% of them present only once. The clonotype was recovered from an older male donor with stage I lung adenocarcinoma. Sample: peripheral blood, taken before any cancer treatment. The chain recombines TRBV6-5 with TRBJ2-1; 9 bases line up with TRBD2. The CDR3 here is CASSSGGGAHEQFF. The CDR3 DNA reads as TGTGCCAGCAGCTCTGGCGGGGGGGCGCATGAGCAGTTCTTC.